The clone carrying this T cell receptor beta chain was detected only a few times. The record originates from a study of blood T cell repertoires in COVID-19. The overall study: COVID-19 samples from acute and convalescent phases originated in the United States, Italy and Spain.

The germline CDR1 and CDR2 sequences are LNHDA and SQIVND (reference sequence). The CDR3 contains 14 residues. V was clipped by 7 bases and J by 3 bases, with 15 bases between them. In the original processing: It was from reference gene primer amplification that nucleated cell counts were estimated. Clones were read by immunoSEQ multiplex PCR, and TCRdb kept only the in-frame ones, dropping some. V, J and clone size derive from that table, while D and trimming were established from the DNA sequence. The table lists about 23,000 clones, 88% of them singletons, with 22% in the top ten. V usage is TRBV19 and J usage is TRBJ1-1; a weak D match, TRBD1 (6 bases). The sequenced sample was peripheral blood. This TCR came from a man between 65 and 85 years old in a cohort sampled during active COVID-19. The CDR3: CASMNPGQYTEAFF. In DNA, the CDR3 is TGTGCCAGTATGAATCCGGGACAATACACTGAAGCTTTCTTT.